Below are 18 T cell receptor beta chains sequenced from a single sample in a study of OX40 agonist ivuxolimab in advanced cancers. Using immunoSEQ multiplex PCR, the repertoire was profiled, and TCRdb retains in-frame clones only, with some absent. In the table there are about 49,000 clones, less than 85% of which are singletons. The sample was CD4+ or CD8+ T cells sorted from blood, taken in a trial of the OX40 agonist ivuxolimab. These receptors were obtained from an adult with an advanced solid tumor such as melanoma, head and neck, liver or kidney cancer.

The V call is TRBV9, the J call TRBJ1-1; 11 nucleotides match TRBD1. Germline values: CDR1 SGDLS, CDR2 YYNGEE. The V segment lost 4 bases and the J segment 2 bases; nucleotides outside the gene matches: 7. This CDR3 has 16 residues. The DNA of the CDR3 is TGTGCCAGCAGCTCCGGACAGGGGGCGCTTAACACTGAAGCTTTCTTT. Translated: CASSSGQGALNTEAFF.

CDR3 nucleotide sequence: TGTGCCAGCAGCAACTCCCTCAGTGAGAGCTCCTATAATTCACCCCTCCACTTT. Its translation is CASSNSLSESSYNSPLHF. V usage is TRBV11-2 and J usage is TRBJ1-6; D gene unclear. V was cut by 5 bases and J by 0 bases, with 17 bases left in between. This CDR3 comprises 18 residues. Looked up from germline, CDR1 is SGHAT and CDR2 is FQNNGV.

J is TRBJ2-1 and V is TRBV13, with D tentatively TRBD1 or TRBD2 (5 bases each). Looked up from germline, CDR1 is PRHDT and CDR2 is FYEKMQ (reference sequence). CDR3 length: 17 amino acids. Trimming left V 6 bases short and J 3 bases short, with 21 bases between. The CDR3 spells CASSSPIGTEFYNEQFF. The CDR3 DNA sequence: TGTGCCAGCAGTTCCCCGATAGGGACGGAATTCTACAATGAGCAGTTCTTC.

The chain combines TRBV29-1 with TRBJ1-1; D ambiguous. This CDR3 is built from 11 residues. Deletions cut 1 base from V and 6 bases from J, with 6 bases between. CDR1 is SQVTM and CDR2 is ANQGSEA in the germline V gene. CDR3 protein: CSVEVHPEAFF. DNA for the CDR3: TGCAGCGTTGAAGTACATCCTGAAGCTTTCTTT.

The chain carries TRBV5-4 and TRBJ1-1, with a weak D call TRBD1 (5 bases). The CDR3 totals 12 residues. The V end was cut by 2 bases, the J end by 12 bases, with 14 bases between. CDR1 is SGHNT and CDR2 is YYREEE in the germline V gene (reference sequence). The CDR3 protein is CASSFDSGPTFF. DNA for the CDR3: TGTGCCAGCAGCTTCGACAGTGGGCCTACTTTCTTT.

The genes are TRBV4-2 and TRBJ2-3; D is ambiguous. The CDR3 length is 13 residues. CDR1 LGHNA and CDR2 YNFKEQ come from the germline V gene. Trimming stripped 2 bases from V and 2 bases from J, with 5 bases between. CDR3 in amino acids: CASSQTTTDTQYF. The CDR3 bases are TGTGCCAGCAGCCAAACGACCACAGATACGCAGTATTTT.

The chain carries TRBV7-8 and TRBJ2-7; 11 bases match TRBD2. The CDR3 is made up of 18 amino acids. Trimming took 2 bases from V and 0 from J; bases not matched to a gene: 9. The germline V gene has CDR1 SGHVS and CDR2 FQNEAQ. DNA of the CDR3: TGTGCCAGCAGCTTATATACGGGACTAGCGGCACCCTCCTACGAGCAGTACGTC. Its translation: CASSLYTGLAAPSYEQYV.

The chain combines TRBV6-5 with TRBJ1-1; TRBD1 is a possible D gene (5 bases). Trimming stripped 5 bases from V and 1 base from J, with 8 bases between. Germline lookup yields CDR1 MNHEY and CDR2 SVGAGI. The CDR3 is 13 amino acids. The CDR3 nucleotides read TGTGCCAGCAGTCAGGGCGGGAACACTGAAGCTTTCTTT. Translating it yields CASSQGGNTEAFF.

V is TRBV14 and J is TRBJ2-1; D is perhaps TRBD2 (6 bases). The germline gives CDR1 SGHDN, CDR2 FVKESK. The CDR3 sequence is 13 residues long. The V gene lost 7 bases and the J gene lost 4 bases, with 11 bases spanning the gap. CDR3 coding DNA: TGTGCCAGCACCAGTGGGGGGTACAATGAGCAGTTCTTC. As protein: CASTSGGYNEQFF.

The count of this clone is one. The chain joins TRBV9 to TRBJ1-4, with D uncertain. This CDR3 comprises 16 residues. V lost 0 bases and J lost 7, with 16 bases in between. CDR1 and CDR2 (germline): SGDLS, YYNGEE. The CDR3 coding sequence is TGTGCCAGCAGCGTAGGAGACGCCCGAGAGGGTGAAAAACTGTTTTTT. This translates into CASSVGDAREGEKLFF.

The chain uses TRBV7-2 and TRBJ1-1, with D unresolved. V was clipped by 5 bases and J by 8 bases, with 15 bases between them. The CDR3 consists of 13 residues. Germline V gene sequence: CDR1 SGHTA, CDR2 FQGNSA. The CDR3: CASSLVGIGEAFF. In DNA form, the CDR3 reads TGTGCCAGCAGCCTAGTAGGGATCGGCGAAGCTTTCTTT.

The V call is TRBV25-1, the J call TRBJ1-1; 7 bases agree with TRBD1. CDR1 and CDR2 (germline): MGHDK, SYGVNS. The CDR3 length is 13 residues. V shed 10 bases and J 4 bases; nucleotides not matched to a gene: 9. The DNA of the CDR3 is TGTGCCACCCGACAGGGAGGAAGCACTGAAGCTTTCTTT. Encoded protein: CATRQGGSTEAFF. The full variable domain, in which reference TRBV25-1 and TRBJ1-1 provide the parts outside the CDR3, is EADIYQTPRYLVIGTGKKITLECSQTMGHDKMYWYQQDPGMELHLIHYSYGVNSTEKGDLSSESTVSRIRTEHFPLTLESARPSHTSQYLCATRQGGSTEAFFGQGTRLTVV.

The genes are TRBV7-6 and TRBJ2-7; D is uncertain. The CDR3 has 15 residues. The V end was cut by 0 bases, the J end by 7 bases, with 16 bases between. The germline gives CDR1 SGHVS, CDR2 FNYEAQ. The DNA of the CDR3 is TGTGCCAGCAGCTTAGCGTTTGGGTCCCAAGAGGAGCAGTACTTC. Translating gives CASSLAFGSQEEQYF.

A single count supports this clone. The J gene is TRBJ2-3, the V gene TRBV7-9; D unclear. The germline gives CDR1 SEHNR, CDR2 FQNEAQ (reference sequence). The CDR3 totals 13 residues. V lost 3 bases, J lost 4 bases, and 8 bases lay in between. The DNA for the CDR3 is TGTGCCAGCAGCTTGGCCAGAGCAGATACGCAGTATTTT. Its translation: CASSLARADTQYF.

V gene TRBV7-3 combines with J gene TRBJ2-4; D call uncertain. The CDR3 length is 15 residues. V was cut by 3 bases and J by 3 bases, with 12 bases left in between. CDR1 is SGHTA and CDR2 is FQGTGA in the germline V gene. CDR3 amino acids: CASSLEGLGKNIQYF. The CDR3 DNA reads TGTGCCAGCAGCTTGGAAGGTCTCGGCAAAAACATTCAGTACTTC. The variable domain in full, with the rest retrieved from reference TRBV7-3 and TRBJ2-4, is GAGVSQTPSNKVTEKGKYVELRCDPISGHTALYWYRQSLGQGPEFLIYFQGTGAADDSGLPNDRFFAVRPEGSVSTLKIQRTERGDSAVYLCASSLEGLGKNIQYFGAGTRLSVL.

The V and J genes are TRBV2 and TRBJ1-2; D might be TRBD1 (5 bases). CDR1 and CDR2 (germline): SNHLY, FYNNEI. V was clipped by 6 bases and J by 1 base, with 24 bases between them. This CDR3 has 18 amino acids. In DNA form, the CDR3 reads TGTGCCAGCAGCGGAGTTCCGGGACGTCCAAGAGTTAACTATGGCTACACCTTC. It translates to CASSGVPGRPRVNYGYTF.

The CDR3 here is CASSEPGREDTQYF. The CDR3 DNA reads TGTGCCAGCAGTGAACCCGGACGGGAAGATACGCAGTATTTT. The V and J genes are TRBV25-1 and TRBJ2-3; tentatively, D is TRBD2 (5 bases). This CDR3 has 14 amino acids. Germline lookup yields CDR1 MGHDK and CDR2 SYGVNS. Trimming cost V 2 bases and J 5 bases, with 11 bases left between them.

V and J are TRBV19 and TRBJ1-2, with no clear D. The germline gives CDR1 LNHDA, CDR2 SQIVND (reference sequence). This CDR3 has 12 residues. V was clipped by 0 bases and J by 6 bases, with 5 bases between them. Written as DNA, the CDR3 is TGTGCCAGTAGTATAGAAGGGAATGGCTACACCTTC. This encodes CASSIEGNGYTF.